This T cell receptor (beta chain) comes out of a study of T cells after yellow fever vaccination (dated by TCRdb to between 2018 and 2020). Study-wide context: Libraries from fractions with low cell numbers were prepared with the SMART-Seq v4 Ultra Low Input RNA kit. The cohort comprised two healthy male donors, one aged 18 to 29 and one aged 30 to 40 years. Bulk PBMC replicates and cell subsets were isolated from blood drawn at multiple timepoints before and after both primary and secondary immunization. To track T-cell clones before and after primary and booster YFV17D yellow fever vaccination, bulk TCR alpha and beta repertoires were sequenced longitudinally.

Synthesis of TCR cDNA relied on 5'RACE template switching, a step that introduced a universal primer site along with unique molecular identifiers. cDNA synthesis was primed from both the TCR alpha and TCR beta constant segments. Libraries were amplified in two PCR steps, with sample barcodes and sequencing adapters added in the second step. Libraries were sequenced on Illumina HiSeq 2500 (2x100 bp) or NovaSeq (2x150 bp). In the authors' own workflow: MIGEC handled demultiplexing of reads and collapsing into UMI consensus sequences, while MiXCR performed V(D)J alignment. Vaccine-responding clonotypes were defined with edgeR using replicate PBMC samples, requiring FDR below 0.01 and a log2 fold change above 5 up to day 15. Each bulk clonotype was labeled CD4 or CD8 based on which sequenced repertoire, CD4 or CD8, contained the clonotype at higher abundance. TCRdb reprocessing: public reads trimmed at Q25 with fastp, clones called with MiXCR, in-frame beta chains kept. Every CDR3 protein is listed once, alongside the most common genes and DNA of its rows. The V and J calls come from TCRdb's annotation, not from the publication. In all, the sample holds hundreds of thousands of distinct CDR3 sequences, and 11% of those were seen once. Together, the top ten hold 15% to 20% of the sample.

General findings and caveats noted by the study authors: The secondary T-cell response was found to be weaker but faster than the primary response, with a peak reached on day 5 rather than on day 15. Because the study included only a couple of donors, the extent to which the findings can be generalized is limited. Because abundant contaminating clonotypes from the bulk population could be contained in FACS-sorted repertoires, computational filtering was required. A small share of clonotypes occurred in both CD4 and CD8 compartments, likely arising from convergent recombination. Most clones expanded after primary vaccination were re-detected after the booster (approximately 95% of CD4 and around 86% of CD8), suggesting broad memory maintenance.

About this clonotype: The antigen it binds to is not known. No clone much larger than this one lies a single base away; base qualities are absent.

Its CDR3 holds 14 amino acids, cysteine through phenylalanine. Left in the record is the CDR3 DNA by itself, 42 bases read in frame from the first base. Relative to germline, V is 3 bases shorter and J is 0 bases shorter, with 6 bases between their ends. Taken from the germline V gene, the CDR1 and CDR2 loops are MNHEY and SVGAGI. Per the publication, the treatment or condition label means: live attenuated yellow fever vaccine strain. At each blood-draw timepoint, two biological replicates of bulk PBMCs were collected. PBMCs were isolated from peripheral blood using a standard Ficoll-Paque protocol. RNA was extracted with TriZol from bulk PBMCs, CD4 and CD8 fractions, and dextramer-positive and dextramer-negative fractions.

The source is a young man who received the YFV17D yellow fever vaccine. The sample was PBMCs, taken on the day of the first yellow fever vaccination. The V and J segments used are TRBV6-5 and TRBJ2-1, with the D gene not clear enough to name. This receptor has the CDR3 CASSYFSSYNEQFF. The bases are TGTGCCAGCAGTTATTTTAGCTCCTACAATGAGCAGTTCTTC.